The 17 T cell receptor beta chains reported below all come from one sample, sequenced in a study of cytomegalovirus exposure and HLA in healthy donors. The PCR employed 60 Vbeta primers together with 13 Jbeta primers. Measured with immunoSEQ multiplex PCR; TCRdb has only the in-frame clones, and not every one. The data show 140,000 to 150,000 clones, about 71% seen once. Sample: PBMCs. Every receptor here comes from an older woman in good health and CMV-seropositive.

The chain couples TRBV9 to TRBJ2-3; 7 bases map to TRBD2. CDR3 length equals 15 residues. The trim removed 0 bases at V and 7 bases at J, leaving 8 bases unmatched. Germline-derived CDR1 and CDR2 are SGDLS and YYNGEE. DNA for the CDR3: TGTGCCAGCAGCGTAGCGGAGCTAGCGGCCCATACGCAGTATTTT. Translated: CASSVAELAAHTQYF.

This chain connects TRBV4-1 to TRBJ1-4; 7 nucleotides align to TRBD1. From germline, CDR1 is MGHRA and CDR2 YSYEKL. V gave up 2 bases and J gave up 1 base; unmatched junction bases: 4. The CDR3 runs 16 residues. The CDR3 coding sequence is TGCGCCAGCAGCCAACACCAGGGGGTAACTAATGAAAAACTGTTTTTT. Its protein product is CASSQHQGVTNEKLFF.

The V and J genes are TRBV2 and TRBJ2-4; 8 bases line up with TRBD1. Germline values: CDR1 SNHLY, CDR2 FYNNEI. J gave up 0 bases and V 6 bases, and 7 bases lay outside the gene matches. The CDR3 totals 16 residues. CDR3 in DNA: TGTGCCAGCAGGTTTGGGACAGGATTAGCCAAAAACATTCAGTACTTC. Translating it yields CASRFGTGLAKNIQYF.

This clone was detected once. The chain couples TRBV28 to TRBJ1-2; 10 positions agree with TRBD1. Germline V gene lookup returns CDR1 MDHEN and CDR2 SYDVKM. Germline trimming cut 5 bases from V and 7 bases from J; bases unmatched to any gene: 16. The length of the CDR3 is 17 residues. Written as DNA, the CDR3 is TGTGCCAGCAGTCTCCAGGGACAGGGGCTTACCCCGGGTGGCTACACCTTC. It specifies CASSLQGQGLTPGGYTF.

This clone was seen only once. This chain uses TRBV6-5 with TRBJ1-6; D is ambiguous. Per germline, CDR1 MNHEY and CDR2 SVGAGI. The CDR3 is made up of 12 amino acids. V lost 6 bases, J lost 10 bases, and 10 bases lay in between. CDR3 sequence reads: CASRGGESPLHF. The CDR3 nucleotides are TGTGCCAGCAGGGGCGGGGAGTCACCCCTCCACTTT.

The V and J genes are TRBV13 and TRBJ2-2, with D possibly being TRBD1 (6 bases). Germline V gene data show CDR1 as PRHDT and CDR2 as FYEKMQ (reference sequence). V dropped 5 bases and J dropped 7 bases, with 17 bases sitting between them. This CDR3 spans 15 amino acids. The CDR3 nucleotides are TGTGCCAGCAGCCCCGGACAGAACCGCGGCGGGGAGCTGTTTTTT. Protein sequence: CASSPGQNRGGELFF.

The chain has TRBV28 and TRBJ2-5; a weak D match, TRBD2 (5 bases). Trimming pared 6 bases from V and 5 bases from J, leaving 19 bases between. Germline assignment: CDR1 MDHEN and CDR2 SYDVKM. CDR3 length: 15 residues. CDR3 residues: CASSQQEARYETQYF. The CDR3, as DNA: TGTGCCAGCAGCCAGCAGGAGGCGCGGTATGAGACCCAGTACTTC. The entire variable domain, with the rest obtained from reference TRBV28 and TRBJ2-5, is as follows: DVKVTQSSRYLVKRTGEKVFLECVQDMDHENMFWYRQDPGLGLRLIYFSYDVKMKEKGDIPEGYSVSREKKERFSLILESASTNQTSMYLCASSQQEARYETQYFGPGTRLLVL.

The chain links TRBV7-7 to TRBJ1-6; D remains ambiguous. Germline values: CDR1 SSHAT, CDR2 FNYEAQ (reference sequence). Deletions cut 1 base from V and 7 bases from J, with 8 bases between. CDR3 size: 14 residues. The CDR3 DNA reads TGTGCCAGCAGCTTAGGTGGACTAAATTCACCCCTCCACTTT. Its protein product is CASSLGGLNSPLHF.

This clone showed up just a few times. Other DNA sequences in this sample translate to the same CDR3. The J gene is TRBJ2-3, the V gene TRBV5-1, with a possible D match to TRBD2 (5 bases). Trimming cost V 4 bases and J 0 bases, with 9 bases left between them. From germline, CDR1 is SGHRS and CDR2 YFSETQ. The CDR3 sequence is 14 residues long. The CDR3 DNA reads TGCGCCAGCAGCCCCTGGACTAGCACAGATACGCAGTATTTT. Protein: CASSPWTSTDTQYF.

The chain carries TRBV11-2 and TRBJ1-2, with 10 bases identical to TRBD1. This CDR3 comprises 15 residues. Germline CDR1 is SGHAT and CDR2 is FQNNGV. J was trimmed by 5 bases and V by 5 bases; bases with no gene match: 8. The CDR3 here is CASSTPGQGTYGYTF. The CDR3 DNA sequence: TGTGCCAGCAGCACCCCGGGACAGGGGACATATGGCTACACCTTC. Together with reference TRBV11-2 and TRBJ1-2, the CDR3 gives the full variable domain: EAGVAQSPRYKIIEKRQSVAFWCNPISGHATLYWYQQILGQGPKLLIQFQNNGVVDDSQLPKDRFSAERLKGVDSTLKIQPAKLEDSAVYLCASSTPGQGTYGYTFGSGTRLTVV.

Only one count was recorded for this clone. This sequence joins TRBV28 and TRBJ2-3; 12 positions agree with TRBD2. Trimming removed 5 bases from V and 6 bases from J; junction bases left unmatched: 9. From germline, CDR1 is MDHEN and CDR2 SYDVKM. The CDR3 contains 16 residues. The CDR3 here is CASSTRTSGTRDTQYF. The CDR3 DNA is TGTGCCAGCAGTACGAGGACTAGCGGGACACGGGATACGCAGTATTTT. The complete variable domain, with remaining parts taken from reference TRBV28 and TRBJ2-3, reads DVKVTQSSRYLVKRTGEKVFLECVQDMDHENMFWYRQDPGLGLRLIYFSYDVKMKEKGDIPEGYSVSREKKERFSLILESASTNQTSMYLCASSTRTSGTRDTQYFGPGTRLTVL.

This chain joins TRBV4-2 and TRBJ2-2, with 8 bases matching TRBD2. The germline gives CDR1 LGHNA, CDR2 YNFKEQ. The CDR3 is 17 amino acids. Trimming cost V 0 bases and J 6 bases; bases outside gene matches: 9. The CDR3 DNA follows: TGTGCCAGCAGCCAAGAACGTCTAGCGGGCCGGTCCGGGGAGCTGTTTTTT. Its translation: CASSQERLAGRSGELFF.

This rearrangement joins TRBV7-8 to TRBJ1-2, with 9 bases fitting TRBD1. The CDR3 sequence is 17 residues long. Germline CDR1 SGHVS, CDR2 FQNEAQ. The J segment lost 4 bases and the V segment lost 3 bases, leaving 12 bases of the junction unmatched. The CDR3 sequence is CASSFPGQGGILYGYTF. For the CDR3, the DNA is TGTGCCAGCAGCTTCCCGGGACAGGGAGGGATTCTCTATGGCTACACCTTC.

The CDR3 protein is CASSSGDANEKLFF. CDR3 sequence (DNA): TGCGCCAGCAGCTCCGGGGATGCTAATGAAAAACTGTTTTTT. This rearrangement joins TRBV5-1 to TRBJ1-4, with D unresolved. The CDR3 has 14 amino acids. V dropped 3 bases and J dropped 3 bases, with 9 bases sitting between them. Germline loops: CDR1 SGHRS, CDR2 YFSETQ.

The genes are TRBV9 and TRBJ1-3; no clear D gene. The CDR3 runs 15 residues. The germline gives CDR1 SGDLS, CDR2 YYNGEE. Between the trimmed V and J ends, which lost 4 bases and 0 bases, there was a span of 11 bases. For the CDR3, the DNA is TGTGCCAGCAGCTCTGGGCCGAGCTCTGGAAACACCATATATTTT. Its protein product is CASSSGPSSGNTIYF. The full variable domain, with the rest looked up from reference TRBV9 and TRBJ1-3, is DSGVTQTPKHLITATGQRVTLRCSPRSGDLSVYWYQQSLDQGLQFLIQYYNGEERAKGNILERFSAQQFPDLHSELNLSSLELGDSALYFCASSSGPSSGNTIYFGEGSWLTVV.

The chain couples TRBV13 to TRBJ1-1; possible D gene TRBD1, 6 bases. This CDR3 region has 15 residues. The ends were cut back, 0 bases at V and 2 bases at J, with 10 bases in the middle. Germline V gene data show CDR1 as PRHDT and CDR2 as FYEKMQ (reference sequence). The CDR3 coding sequence is TGTGCCAGCAGCTTAGGGCCACAGGGTAACACTGAAGCTTTCTTT. Encoded protein: CASSLGPQGNTEAFF.

The chain uses TRBV6-1 and TRBJ2-7; 7 nucleotides align to TRBD2. After removal of 7 bases from V and 0 bases from J, the junction contained 3 bases not matched to a gene. In germline, CDR1 is MNHNS, CDR2 SASEGT. This CDR3 is built from 13 residues. The CDR3 is CASTAGTSYEQYF. The CDR3 DNA reads as TGTGCCAGCACAGCGGGGACCTCCTACGAGCAGTACTTC.